This T cell receptor beta chain was sequenced for a study of CD8 T cells in ankylosing spondylitis. General study findings and limits: Relatively rare in peripheral blood, disease-linked clones were also CD8+.

TCRdb analysed the 5' RACE reads with MiXCR anew, one entry per CDR3 protein. The repertoire holds hundreds of thousands of distinct CDR3 sequences, roughly a third seen once, with roughly 4.2% in the top ten. Details on this clonotype: What it binds is not known.

There are 12 residues in the CDR3. The V end was cut by 2 bases, the J end by 1 base, with 3 bases between. The germline CDR1 and CDR2 sequences are DFQATT and SNEGSKA (reference sequence). This clonotype was obtained from a male donor with ankylosing spondylitis or in good health (not recorded which). What was sequenced was blood, either unsorted or a sorted T cell fraction (not recorded which). This chain joins TRBV20-1 and TRBJ1-5; no reliable D call. The CDR3 DNA sequence: TGCAGTGCTAGACGCAGCAATCAGCCCCAGCATTTT. This codes for CSARRSNQPQHF.